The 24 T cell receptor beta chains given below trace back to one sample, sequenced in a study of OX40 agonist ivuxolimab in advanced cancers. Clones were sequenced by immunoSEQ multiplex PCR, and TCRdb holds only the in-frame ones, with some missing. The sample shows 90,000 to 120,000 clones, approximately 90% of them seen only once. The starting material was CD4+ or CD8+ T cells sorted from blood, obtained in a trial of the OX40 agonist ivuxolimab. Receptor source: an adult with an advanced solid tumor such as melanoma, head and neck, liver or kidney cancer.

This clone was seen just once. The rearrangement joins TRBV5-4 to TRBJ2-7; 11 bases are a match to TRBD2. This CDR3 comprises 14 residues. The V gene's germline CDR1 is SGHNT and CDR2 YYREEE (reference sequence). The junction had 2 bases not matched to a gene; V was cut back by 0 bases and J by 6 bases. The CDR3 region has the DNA TGTGCCAGCAGCTTGGTAACTAGCGGGAGCGAGCAGTACTTC. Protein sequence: CASSLVTSGSEQYF.

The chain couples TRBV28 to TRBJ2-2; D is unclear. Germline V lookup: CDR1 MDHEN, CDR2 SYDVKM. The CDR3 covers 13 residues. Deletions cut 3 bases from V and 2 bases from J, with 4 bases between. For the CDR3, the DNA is TGTGCCAGCAGTTTTCGAAACACCGGGGAGCTGTTTTTT. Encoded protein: CASSFRNTGELFF. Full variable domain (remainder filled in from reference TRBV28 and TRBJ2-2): DVKVTQSSRYLVKRTGEKVFLECVQDMDHENMFWYRQDPGLGLRLIYFSYDVKMKEKGDIPEGYSVSREKKERFSLILESASTNQTSMYLCASSFRNTGELFFGEGSRLTVL.

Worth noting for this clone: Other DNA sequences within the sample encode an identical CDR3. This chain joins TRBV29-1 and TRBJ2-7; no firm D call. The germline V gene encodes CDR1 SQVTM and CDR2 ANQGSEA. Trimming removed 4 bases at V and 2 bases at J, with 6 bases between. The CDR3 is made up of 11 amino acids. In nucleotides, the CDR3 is TGCAGCGTTGGGACCGCCTACGAGCAGTACTTC. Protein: CSVGTAYEQYF.

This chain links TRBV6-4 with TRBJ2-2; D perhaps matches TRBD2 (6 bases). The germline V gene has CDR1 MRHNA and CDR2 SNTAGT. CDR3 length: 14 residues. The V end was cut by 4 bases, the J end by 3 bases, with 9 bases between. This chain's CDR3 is CASSVLADTGELFF. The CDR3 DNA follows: TGTGCCAGCAGTGTACTAGCTGACACCGGGGAGCTGTTTTTT.

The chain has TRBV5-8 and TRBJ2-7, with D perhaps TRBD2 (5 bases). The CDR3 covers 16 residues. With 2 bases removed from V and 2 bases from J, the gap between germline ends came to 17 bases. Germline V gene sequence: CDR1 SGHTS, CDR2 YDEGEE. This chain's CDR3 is CASSFTPLAIAYEQYF. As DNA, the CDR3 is TGTGCCAGCAGCTTTACCCCGCTAGCTATTGCCTACGAGCAGTACTTC.

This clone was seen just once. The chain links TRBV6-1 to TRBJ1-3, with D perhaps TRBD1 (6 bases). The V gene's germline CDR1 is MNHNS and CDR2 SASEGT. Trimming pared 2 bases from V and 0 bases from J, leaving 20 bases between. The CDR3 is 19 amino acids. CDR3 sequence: CASSETGSALSRSGNTIYF. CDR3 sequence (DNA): TGTGCCAGCAGTGAAACAGGGTCCGCACTTTCACGCTCTGGAAACACCATATATTTT.

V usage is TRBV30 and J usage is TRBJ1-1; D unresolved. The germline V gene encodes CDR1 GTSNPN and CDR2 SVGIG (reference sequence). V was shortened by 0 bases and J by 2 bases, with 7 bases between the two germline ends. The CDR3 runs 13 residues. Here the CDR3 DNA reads TGTGCCTGGAGTGTACAGCCCAACACTGAAGCTTTCTTT. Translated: CAWSVQPNTEAFF.

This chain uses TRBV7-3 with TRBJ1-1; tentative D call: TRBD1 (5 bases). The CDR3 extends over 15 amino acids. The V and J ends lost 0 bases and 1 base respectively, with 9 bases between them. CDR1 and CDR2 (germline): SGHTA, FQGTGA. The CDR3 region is CASSLTGGGNTEAFF. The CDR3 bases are TGTGCCAGCAGCTTAACCGGCGGGGGGAACACTGAAGCTTTCTTT.

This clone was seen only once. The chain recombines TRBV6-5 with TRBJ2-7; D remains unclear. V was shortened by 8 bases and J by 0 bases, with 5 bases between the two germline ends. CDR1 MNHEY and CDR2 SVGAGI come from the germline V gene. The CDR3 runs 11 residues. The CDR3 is CASGHSYEQYF. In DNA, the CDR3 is TGTGCCAGCGGTCACTCCTACGAGCAGTACTTC.

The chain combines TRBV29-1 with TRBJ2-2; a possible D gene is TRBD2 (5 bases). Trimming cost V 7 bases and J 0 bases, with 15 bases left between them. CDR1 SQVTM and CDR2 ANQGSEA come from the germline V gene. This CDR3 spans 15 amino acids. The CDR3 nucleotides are TGCAGCGCCGTGGGCCCGGGAACGAACACCGGGGAGCTGTTTTTT. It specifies CSAVGPGTNTGELFF.

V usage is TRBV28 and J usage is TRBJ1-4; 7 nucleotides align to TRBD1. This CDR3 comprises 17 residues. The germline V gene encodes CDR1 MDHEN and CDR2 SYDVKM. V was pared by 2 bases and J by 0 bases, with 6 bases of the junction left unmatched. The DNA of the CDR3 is TGTGCCAGCAGTTTACTGCAGGGGGTGGCAACTAATGAAAAACTGTTTTTT. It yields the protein CASSLLQGVATNEKLFF. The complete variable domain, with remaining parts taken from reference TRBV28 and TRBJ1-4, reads DVKVTQSSRYLVKRTGEKVFLECVQDMDHENMFWYRQDPGLGLRLIYFSYDVKMKEKGDIPEGYSVSREKKERFSLILESASTNQTSMYLCASSLLQGVATNEKLFFGSGTQLSVL.

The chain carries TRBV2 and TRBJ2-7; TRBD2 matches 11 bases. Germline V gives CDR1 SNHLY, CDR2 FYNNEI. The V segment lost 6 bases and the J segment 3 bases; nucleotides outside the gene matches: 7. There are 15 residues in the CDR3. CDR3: CASRPGTSGDYEQYF. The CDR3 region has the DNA TGTGCCAGCAGGCCCGGGACTAGCGGAGACTACGAGCAGTACTTC.

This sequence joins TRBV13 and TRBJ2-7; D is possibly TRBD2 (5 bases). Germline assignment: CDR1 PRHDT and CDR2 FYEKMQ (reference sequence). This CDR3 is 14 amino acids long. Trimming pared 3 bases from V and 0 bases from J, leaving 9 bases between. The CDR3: CASSFTGISYEQYF. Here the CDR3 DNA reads TGTGCCAGCAGCTTCACGGGGATCTCCTACGAGCAGTACTTC.

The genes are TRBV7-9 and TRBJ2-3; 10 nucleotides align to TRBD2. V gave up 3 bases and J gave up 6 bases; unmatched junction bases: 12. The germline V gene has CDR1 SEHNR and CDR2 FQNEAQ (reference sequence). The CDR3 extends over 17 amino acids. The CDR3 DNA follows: TGTGCCAGCAGCTTTTCGGGGCTAGCGGGAGAAAAGGATACGCAGTATTTT. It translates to CASSFSGLAGEKDTQYF. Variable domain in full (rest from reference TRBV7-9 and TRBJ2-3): DTGVSQNPRHKITKRGQNVTFRCDPISEHNRLYWYRQTLGQGPEFLTYFQNEAQLEKSRLLSDRFSAERPKGSFSTLEIQRTEQGDSAMYLCASSFSGLAGEKDTQYFGPGTRLTVL.

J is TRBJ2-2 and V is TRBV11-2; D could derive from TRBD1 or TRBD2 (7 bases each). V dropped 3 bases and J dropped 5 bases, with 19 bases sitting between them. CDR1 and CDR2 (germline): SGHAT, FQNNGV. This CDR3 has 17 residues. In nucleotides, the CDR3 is TGTGCCAGCAGCTTGCTTCGCAGGGGGGGACTTACCGGGGAGCTGTTTTTT. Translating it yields CASSLLRRGGLTGELFF.

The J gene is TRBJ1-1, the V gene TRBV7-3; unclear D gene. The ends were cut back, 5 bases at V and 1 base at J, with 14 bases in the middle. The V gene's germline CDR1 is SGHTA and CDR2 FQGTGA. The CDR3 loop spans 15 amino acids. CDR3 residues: CASSPVRTPNTEAFF. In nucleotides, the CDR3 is TGTGCCAGCAGCCCCGTCCGAACCCCGAACACTGAAGCTTTCTTT.

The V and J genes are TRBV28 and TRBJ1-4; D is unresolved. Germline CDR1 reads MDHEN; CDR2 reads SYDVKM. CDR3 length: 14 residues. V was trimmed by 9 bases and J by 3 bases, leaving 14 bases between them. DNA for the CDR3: TGTGCCAGTTCCTCGGGAAACTCTAATGAAAAACTGTTTTTT. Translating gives CASSSGNSNEKLFF. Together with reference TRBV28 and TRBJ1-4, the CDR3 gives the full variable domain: DVKVTQSSRYLVKRTGEKVFLECVQDMDHENMFWYRQDPGLGLRLIYFSYDVKMKEKGDIPEGYSVSREKKERFSLILESASTNQTSMYLCASSSGNSNEKLFFGSGTQLSVL.

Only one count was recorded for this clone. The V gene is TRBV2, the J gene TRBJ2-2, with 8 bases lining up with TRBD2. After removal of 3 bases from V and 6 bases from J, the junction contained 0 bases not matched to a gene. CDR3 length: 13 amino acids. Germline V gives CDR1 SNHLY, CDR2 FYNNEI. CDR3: CASSEREAGELFF. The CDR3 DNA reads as TGTGCCAGCAGTGAGCGGGAGGCCGGGGAGCTGTTTTTT.

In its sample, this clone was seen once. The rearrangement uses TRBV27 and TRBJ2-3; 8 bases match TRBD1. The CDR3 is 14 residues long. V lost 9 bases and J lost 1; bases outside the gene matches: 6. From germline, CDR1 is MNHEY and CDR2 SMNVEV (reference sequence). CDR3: CASTTGVGTDTQYF. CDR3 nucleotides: TGTGCCAGTACGACAGGGGTGGGCACAGATACGCAGTATTTT.

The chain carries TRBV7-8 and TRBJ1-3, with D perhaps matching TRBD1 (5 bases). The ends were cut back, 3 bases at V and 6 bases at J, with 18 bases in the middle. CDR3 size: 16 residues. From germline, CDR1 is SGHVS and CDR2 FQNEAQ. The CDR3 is CASSLGGQGMANTIYF. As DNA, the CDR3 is TGTGCCAGCAGCTTGGGCGGTCAGGGAATGGCAAACACCATATATTTT.

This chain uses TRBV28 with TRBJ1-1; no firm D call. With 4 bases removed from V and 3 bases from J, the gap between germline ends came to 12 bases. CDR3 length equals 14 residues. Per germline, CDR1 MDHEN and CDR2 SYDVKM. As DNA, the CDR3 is TGTGCCAGCAGTTCTCCATCGGGTCACACTGAAGCTTTCTTT. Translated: CASSSPSGHTEAFF.

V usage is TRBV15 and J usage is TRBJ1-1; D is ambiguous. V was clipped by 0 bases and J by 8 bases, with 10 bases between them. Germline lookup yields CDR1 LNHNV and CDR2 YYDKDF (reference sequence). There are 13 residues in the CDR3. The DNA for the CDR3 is TGTGCCACCAGCAGAGATCTGGCAAACGAAGCTTTCTTT. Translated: CATSRDLANEAFF.

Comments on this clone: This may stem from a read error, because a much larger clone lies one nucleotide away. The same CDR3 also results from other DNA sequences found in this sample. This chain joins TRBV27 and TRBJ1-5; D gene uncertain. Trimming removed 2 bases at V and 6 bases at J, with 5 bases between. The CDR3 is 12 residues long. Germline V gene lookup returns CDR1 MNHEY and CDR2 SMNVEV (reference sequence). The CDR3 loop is CASSLAGQPQHF. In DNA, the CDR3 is TGTGCCAGCAGTTTAGCGGGTCAGCCCCAGCATTTT.

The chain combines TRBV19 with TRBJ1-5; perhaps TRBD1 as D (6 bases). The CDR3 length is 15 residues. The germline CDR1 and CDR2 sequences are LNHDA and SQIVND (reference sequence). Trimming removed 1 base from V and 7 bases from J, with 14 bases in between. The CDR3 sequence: CASSIARGRSQPQHF. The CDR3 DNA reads TGTGCCAGTAGTATAGCTCGGGGGCGCAGCCAGCCCCAGCATTTT.